This T cell receptor beta chain was captured in a study of neoadjuvant anti-PD-1 for oral cavity cancer. The method was immunoSEQ multiplex PCR; TCRdb's version includes in-frame clones alone and lacks a portion of them. Among some 15,000 clones listed, just over 70% were seen once. The ends were cut back, 7 bases at V and 6 bases at J, with 20 bases in the middle. Germline values: CDR1 SGHRS, CDR2 YFSETQ. CDR3 size: 14 residues. This sequence originates from a person aged 40 to 85 with oral cavity squamous cell carcinoma. Sequencing was performed on PBMCs, taken before nivolumab (anti-PD-1) treatment. This chain joins TRBV5-1 and TRBJ2-7, with D possibly called TRBD1 or TRBD2 (5 bases each). The chain's CDR3 is CASHSGTVVGEQYF. The DNA of the CDR3 is TGCGCCAGCCATTCCGGGACGGTCGTGGGCGAGCAGTACTTC.